This T cell receptor beta chain stems from a study of blood T cell repertoires in COVID-19. This clone was seen only once. The CDR3 extends over 14 amino acids. The germline CDR1 and CDR2 sequences are GTSNPN and SVGIG (reference sequence). V lost 5 bases to trimming and J lost 5 bases; unmatched junction nucleotides: 9. The method was immunoSEQ multiplex PCR; TCRdb's version includes in-frame clones alone and lacks a portion of them. The table shows some 200,000 clones, with about 83% occurring only once. The clonotype comes from a man younger than 35 with active or convalescent COVID-19. Specimen: peripheral blood. This chain uses TRBV30 with TRBJ2-5; 9 bases map to TRBD1. In DNA, the CDR3 is TGTGCCTGGGGCCCCGGGACAGGGTCCGAGACCCAGTACTTC. Amino acid sequence: CAWGPGTGSETQYF.